This T cell receptor beta chain was profiled in a study of T cells in Graves' hyperthyroidism and ophthalmopathy. When ophthalmopathy did not progress within 18 months, Graves' hyperthyroidism was considered stable. Lactation, pregnancy, other autoimmune disease or uncontrolled infection led to exclusion of patients. Fresh peripheral blood, approximately 10 ml, was the source of the PBMCs. From RNA transcripts, TCR beta CDR3 regions were amplified. When the TCR CDR3 underwent first-round RT-PCR, the HTBI primer set was used. TCRdb used MiXCR to reprocess the multiplex PCR reads, holding one entry per CDR3 protein. The data hold some 510,000 distinct CDR3 sequences, with about 20% observed a single time. Study-level results: A 13 V-J model separated ophthalmopathy from stable hyperthyroidism.

This clonotype was recorded at least ten times. Its antigen is unknown. The V end was cut by 7 bases, the J end by 0 bases, with 9 bases between. This CDR3 contains 13 residues. Germline CDR1 MDHEN, CDR2 SYDVKM. Sequencing input: blood. This clonotype was sampled from a man younger than 35 with Graves' hyperthyroidism. The chain carries TRBV28 and TRBJ1-2, with D unclear. CDR3 loop: CASTPNPNYGYTF. DNA of the CDR3: TGTGCCAGCACACCTAATCCTAACTATGGCTACACCTTC.